The entry that follows covers one T cell receptor beta chain sequence. This receptor's antigen is unknown. No much larger clonotype is one base removed from it; base qualities were not supplied. These data come from a study of radiotherapy plus CTLA-4 blockade in lung cancer (dated by TCRdb to the late 2010s). Notes on the research overall: Among the enrolled patients, about 19% had an objective response, and less than 40% reached disease control. What the study reported, not specific to this receptor: After treatment with radiotherapy and ipilimumab, TCR clones that came from tumors expanded in the peripheral blood. Increased serum interferon-beta after radiation, together with early dynamic changes in blood T cell clones, were reported to be the strongest predictors of response.

Library construction relied on the immunoSEQ multiplex PCR assay. As stored in TCRdb, this immuneACCESS dataset retains in-frame rearrangements with V and J assigned. A fraction of the clones does not appear; measured against another copy, unresolved V genes explain less than half of the discrepancy, and the remainder lacks a known reason. A total of around 45,000 clones appear in this sample, 60% to 70% of them only once. The ten largest clones add up to 20% to 30% of the sample. Counted from cysteine to phenylalanine, this CDR3 has 13 amino acids. Of the read, only the CDR3 DNA is kept; its 39 bases are in frame from base 1. CDR1 is given as SGHVS and CDR2 as FQNEAQ, both from the germline V gene. V gives up 11 bases and J gives up 4 bases, and the segment between their germline ends measures 15 bases. The study evaluated CTLA-4 blockade (ipilimumab) given together with focal radiation therapy in patients who had chemo-refractory metastatic non-small-cell lung cancer.

This clonotype was obtained from a human donor with non-small cell lung cancer who had a partial response to radiotherapy plus ipilimumab. Rearrangement joined TRBV7-8 to TRBJ1-3; the best D guess is TRBD1, with 5 bases matching. The starting material was peripheral blood, obtained from a patient treated with radiotherapy plus ipilimumab. The CDR3 loop reads CAVSRALGNTIYF. At the DNA level, the sequence is TGTGCCGTCTCCAGGGCTCTCGGAAACACCATATATTTT.